This T cell receptor beta chain was sequenced for a study of T cells after somatic rescue of genetic block. Note on this clone: At one end, the junction sequence differs from germline, possibly due to a read error.

The table came from immunoSEQ multiplex PCR; TCRdb's copy has only in-frame clones and leaves some out. The sample holds fewer than 150,000 clones; over 80% are singletons and the top ten take 1.4% to 1.5%. Per germline, CDR1 KGHSH and CDR2 LQKENI. CDR3 length: 15 residues. This TCR was recovered from a woman between 18 and 30 years old. V and J are TRBV18 and TRBJ2-1, with 7 nucleotides matching TRBD1. What was sequenced was peripheral blood mononuclear cells (PBMCs). The CDR3 here is CASTPGTEPYNEQFF. DNA of the CDR3: TGTGCCAGCACACCCGGGACAGAGCCCTACAATGAGCAGTTCTTC.